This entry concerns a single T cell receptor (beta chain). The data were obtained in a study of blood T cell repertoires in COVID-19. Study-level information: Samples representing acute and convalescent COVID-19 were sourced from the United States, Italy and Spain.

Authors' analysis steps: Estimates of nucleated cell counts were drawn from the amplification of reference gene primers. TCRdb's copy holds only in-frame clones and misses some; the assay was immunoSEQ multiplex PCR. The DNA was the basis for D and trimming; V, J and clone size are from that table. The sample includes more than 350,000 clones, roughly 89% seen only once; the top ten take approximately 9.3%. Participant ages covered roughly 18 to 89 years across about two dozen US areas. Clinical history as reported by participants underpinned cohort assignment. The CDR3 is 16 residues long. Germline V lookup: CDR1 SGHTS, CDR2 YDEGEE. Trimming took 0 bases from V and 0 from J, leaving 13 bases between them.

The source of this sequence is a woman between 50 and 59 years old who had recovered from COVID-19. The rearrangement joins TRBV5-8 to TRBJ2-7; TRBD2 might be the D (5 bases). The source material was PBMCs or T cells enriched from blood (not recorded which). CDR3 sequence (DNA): TGTGCCAGCAGCTTGGTCGCGACTCTAGCCTCCTACGAGCAGTACTTC. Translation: CASSLVATLASYEQYF. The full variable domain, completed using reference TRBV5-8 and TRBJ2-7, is EAGVTQSPTHLIKTRGQQATLRCSPISGHTSVYWYQQALGLGLQFLLWYDEGEERNRGNFPPRFSGRQFPNYSSELNVNALELEDSALYLCASSLVATLASYEQYFGPGTRLTVT.